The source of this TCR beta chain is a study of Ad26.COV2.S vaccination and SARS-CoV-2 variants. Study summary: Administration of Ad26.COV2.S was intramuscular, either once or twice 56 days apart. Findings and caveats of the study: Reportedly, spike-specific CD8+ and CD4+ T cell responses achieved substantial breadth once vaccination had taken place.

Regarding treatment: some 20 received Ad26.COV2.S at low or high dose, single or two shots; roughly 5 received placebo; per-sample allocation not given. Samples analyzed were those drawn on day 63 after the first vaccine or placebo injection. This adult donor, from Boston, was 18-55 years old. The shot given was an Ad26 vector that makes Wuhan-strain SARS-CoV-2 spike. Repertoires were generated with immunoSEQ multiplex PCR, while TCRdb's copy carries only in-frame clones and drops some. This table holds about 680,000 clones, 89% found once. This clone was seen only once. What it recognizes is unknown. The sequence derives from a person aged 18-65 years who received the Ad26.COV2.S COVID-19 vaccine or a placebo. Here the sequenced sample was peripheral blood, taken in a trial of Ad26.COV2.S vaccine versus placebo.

In DNA form, the CDR3 reads TGTGCCAGCAGCTTGGTGCCGAGCTCTGGAAACACCATATATTTT. It codes for CASSLVPSSGNTIYF. The J gene is TRBJ1-3, the V gene TRBV5-5; D unclear. Per the germline V gene, CDR1 is SGHKS and CDR2 is YYEKEE (reference sequence). This CDR3 has 15 residues. Deletions cut 0 bases from V and 0 bases from J, with 7 bases between.